Shown below are 9 T cell receptor beta chains from a single sample sequenced in a study of blood T cell repertoires in COVID-19. The table came from immunoSEQ multiplex PCR; TCRdb's copy has only in-frame clones and leaves some out. Here the sample spans about 100,000 clones, around 86% being singletons. The sample consisted of peripheral blood. The receptors here all came from a man aged 45-60 years with active or convalescent COVID-19.

There are a few counts of this clone. The chain joins TRBV19 to TRBJ1-4; 9 positions agree with TRBD1. The germline V gene encodes CDR1 LNHDA and CDR2 SQIVND (reference sequence). J gave up 8 bases and V 3 bases, and 4 bases lay outside the gene matches. This CDR3 has 14 residues. CDR3 coding DNA: TGTGCCAGTAGTATGGGACAGGGAAGAGAAAAACTGTTTTTT. This codes for CASSMGQGREKLFF. Complete variable domain (other parts from reference TRBV19 and TRBJ1-4): DGGITQSPKYLFRKEGQNVTLSCEQNLNHDAMYWYRQDPGQGLRLIYYSQIVNDFQKGDIAEGYSVSREKKESFPLTVTSAQKNPTAFYLCASSMGQGREKLFFGSGTQLSVL.

The chain recombines TRBV6-2 or TRBV6-3 with TRBJ1-5, with no clear D. This CDR3 has 17 amino acids. Trimming shortened V by 2 bases and J by 3 bases, and 17 bases separated the two germline ends. CDR1 and CDR2 (germline): MNHEY, SVGEGT. The CDR3 loop is CASSYRLSTDPNQPQHF. The CDR3 DNA sequence: TGTGCCAGCAGTTACCGTCTTTCTACAGACCCCAATCAGCCCCAGCATTTT.

J is TRBJ1-5 and V is TRBV3-1 (or the pseudogene TRBV3-2); TRBD1 matches 7 bases. V lost 4 bases, J lost 7 bases, and 10 bases stayed unmatched. The germline gives CDR1 LGHDT, CDR2 YNNKEL (reference sequence). This CDR3 has 15 amino acids. The CDR3 here is CASSRPTGPHQPQHF. Here the CDR3 DNA reads TGTGCCAGCAGCCGACCGACAGGGCCACACCAGCCCCAGCATTTT.

The chain couples TRBV12-3 or TRBV12-4 to TRBJ2-3; D is unclear. The CDR3 spans 12 residues. V was trimmed by 5 bases and J by 0 bases, leaving 3 bases between them. For the CDR3, the DNA is TGTGCCAGCAGTACTAGCACAGATACGCAGTATTTT. This sequence encodes CASSTSTDTQYF.

This sequence joins TRBV6-5 and TRBJ1-6, with a possible D match to TRBD1 (6 bases). This CDR3 contains 16 residues. Trimming left V 0 bases short and J 4 bases short, with 10 bases between. Germline lookup yields CDR1 MNHEY and CDR2 SVGAGI. The CDR3 DNA reads TGTGCCAGCAGTTACTCCGCGGGGGCGTATAATTCACCCCTCCACTTT. Protein product: CASSYSAGAYNSPLHF.

The V gene is TRBV3-1 (or the pseudogene TRBV3-2), the J gene TRBJ2-3, with D perhaps TRBD2 (5 bases). CDR1 is LGHDT and CDR2 is YNNKEL in the germline V gene (reference sequence). This CDR3 is 13 amino acids long. V shed 1 base and J shed 4 bases, with 6 bases lying between them. The CDR3 loop is CASSQVGADTQYF. The CDR3 DNA is TGTGCCAGCAGCCAAGTCGGGGCAGATACGCAGTATTTT.

V and J are TRBV19 and TRBJ2-1; 8 bases match TRBD2. Trimming cost V 5 bases and J 7 bases; bases outside gene matches: 7. The CDR3 length is 14 residues. Looked up from germline, CDR1 is LNHDA and CDR2 is SQIVND (reference sequence). This chain's CDR3 is CASSPGLAGNEQFF. The CDR3 DNA reads TGTGCCAGTAGTCCCGGACTAGCAGGGAATGAGCAGTTCTTC.

The rearrangement uses TRBV24-1 and TRBJ2-1; weak D call: TRBD2 (6 bases). The CDR3 has 15 residues. Germline CDR1 KGHDR, CDR2 SFDVKD. Trimming cost V 6 bases and J 8 bases, with 19 bases left between them. The CDR3 protein is CATSRREPPRDEQFF. The CDR3 DNA follows: TGTGCCACCAGTCGGAGGGAACCGCCGCGGGATGAGCAGTTCTTC.

The rearrangement joins TRBV6-7 to TRBJ2-4, with a weak D call TRBD1 (5 bases). TRBV6-7 carries the ORF label, with uncertain function. The length of the CDR3 is 14 residues. V was cut by 6 bases and J by 1 base, with 10 bases left in between. The CDR3 DNA reads TGTGCCAGCAGGTCCTCAGGGGCCAAAAACATTCAGTACTTC. Translation gives CASRSSGAKNIQYF.